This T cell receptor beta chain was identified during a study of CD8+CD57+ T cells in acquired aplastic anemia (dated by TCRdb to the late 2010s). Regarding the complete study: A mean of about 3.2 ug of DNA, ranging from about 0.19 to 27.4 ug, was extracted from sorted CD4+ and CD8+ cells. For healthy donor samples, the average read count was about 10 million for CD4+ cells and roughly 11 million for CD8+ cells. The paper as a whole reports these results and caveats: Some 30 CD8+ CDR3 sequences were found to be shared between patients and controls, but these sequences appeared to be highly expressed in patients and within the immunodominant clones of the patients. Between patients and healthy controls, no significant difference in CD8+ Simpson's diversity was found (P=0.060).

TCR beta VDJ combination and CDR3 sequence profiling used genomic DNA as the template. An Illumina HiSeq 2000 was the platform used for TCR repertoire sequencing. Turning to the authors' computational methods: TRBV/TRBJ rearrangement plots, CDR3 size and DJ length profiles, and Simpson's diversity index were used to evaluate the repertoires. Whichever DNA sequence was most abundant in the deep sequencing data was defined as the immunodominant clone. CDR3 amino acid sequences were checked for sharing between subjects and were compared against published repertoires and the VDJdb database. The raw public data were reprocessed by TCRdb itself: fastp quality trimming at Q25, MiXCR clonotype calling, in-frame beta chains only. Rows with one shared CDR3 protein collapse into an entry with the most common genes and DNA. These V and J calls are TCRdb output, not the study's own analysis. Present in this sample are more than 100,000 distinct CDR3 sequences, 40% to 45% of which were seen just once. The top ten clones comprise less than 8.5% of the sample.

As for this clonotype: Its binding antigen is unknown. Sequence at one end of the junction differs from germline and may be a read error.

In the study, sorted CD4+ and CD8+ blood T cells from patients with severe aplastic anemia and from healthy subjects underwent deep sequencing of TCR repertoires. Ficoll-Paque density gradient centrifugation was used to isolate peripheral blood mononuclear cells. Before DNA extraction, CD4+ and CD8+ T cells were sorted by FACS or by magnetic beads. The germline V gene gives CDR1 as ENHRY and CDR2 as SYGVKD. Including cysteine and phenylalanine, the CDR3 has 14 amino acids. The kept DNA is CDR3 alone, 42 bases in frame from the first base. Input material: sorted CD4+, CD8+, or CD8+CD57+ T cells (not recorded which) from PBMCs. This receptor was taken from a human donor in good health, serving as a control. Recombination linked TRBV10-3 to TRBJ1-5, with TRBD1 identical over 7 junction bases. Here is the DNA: TGTGCCAGCAGTTATCAGGGGGGGGATCAGCCCCAGCATTTT. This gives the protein CASSYQGGDQPQHF.